This T cell receptor (beta chain) was sequenced for a study of shared clonotypes between healthy human individuals. This CDR3 contains 15 residues. Germline V gene sequence: CDR1 LNHDA, CDR2 SQIVND (reference sequence). V was pared by 3 bases and J by 1 base, with 12 bases between. Profiled with immunoSEQ multiplex PCR; TCRdb holds only in-frame clones, not every one. The sample gives about 2 million clones, 85% to 95% of which show up once; 0.1% to 0.15% is in the top ten. This chain uses TRBV19 with TRBJ1-2; possibly TRBD1 for D (5 bases). This clonotype was sampled from a man aged 18 to 29 in good health. Sequenced sample: naive CD4+ T cells sorted from blood. Subset: CD45RA+ positively selected. CDR3 protein: CASSILGADNYGYTF. The CDR3 coding sequence is TGTGCCAGTAGTATCCTCGGGGCAGATAACTATGGCTACACCTTC.